Shown below are 23 T cell receptor beta chains from a single sample sequenced in a study of T cells in Graves' hyperthyroidism and ophthalmopathy. Authors of the study amplified TCR beta CDR3 regions from RNA transcripts. RT-PCR in the first round (using the HTBI primer set) targeted the TCR CDR3. TCRdb reprocessed the multiplex PCR reads with MiXCR, giving one entry per CDR3 protein. Seen here are around 380,000 distinct CDR3 sequences, approximately 13% observed once, and the top ten hold more than 20%. The sample consisted of blood. The origin of the receptors is a man aged 25 to 40 with Graves' hyperthyroidism that later progressed to Graves' ophthalmopathy.

The chain combines TRBV28 with TRBJ1-5; TRBD1 matches 8 bases. V lost 4 bases and J lost 7; bases outside the gene matches: 6. CDR1 is MDHEN, CDR2 SYDVKM, per germline. The CDR3 spans 14 residues. The DNA of the CDR3 is TGTGCCAGCAGTTCCCCTGCAGGGGGCCAGCCCCAGCATTTT. As protein: CASSSPAGGQPQHF.

J is TRBJ2-3 and V is TRBV28, with D possibly being TRBD1 (5 bases). The CDR3 sequence is 16 residues long. Germline V CDR1 and CDR2: MDHEN, SYDVKM. The V and J ends lost 3 bases and 9 bases respectively, with 22 bases between them. The CDR3 coding sequence is TGTGCCAGCAGTTTTTTTTTAGGGCAGGGTGCGAGGACGCAGTATTTT. This gives the protein CASSFFLGQGARTQYF.

This clonotype was counted only a few times. Since no conserved phenylalanine or tryptophan closes the CDR3, a read error is the likely cause. The chain uses TRBV20-1 and TRBJ2-2; the match to TRBD1 covers 8 bases. J was trimmed by 5 bases and V by 2 bases; bases with no gene match: 4. The germline gives CDR1 DFQATT, CDR2 SNEGSKA (reference sequence). The CDR3 length is 14 residues. Written as DNA, the CDR3 is TGCAGTGCTAGACGGACAGGGCTTACCGGGGAGCTGTTTCTT. It translates to CSARRTGLTGELFL.

This clonotype was counted many times. As DNA, the CDR3 is TGTGCCAGCAAGCGGGACAGGGGCCCTAACACTGAAGCTTTCTTT. It translates to CASKRDRGPNTEAFF. The rearrangement joins TRBV28 to TRBJ1-1; 10 nucleotides agree with TRBD1. The length of the CDR3 is 15 residues. Germline CDR1 reads MDHEN; CDR2 reads SYDVKM. V shed 7 bases, J shed 2 bases, and the junction held 7 bases outside the gene matches.

There are many counts of this clonotype. The chain uses TRBV2 and TRBJ2-5; weak D call: TRBD2 (7 bases). This CDR3 contains 15 residues. The V gene's germline CDR1 is SNHLY and CDR2 FYNNEI. Trimming pared 0 bases from V and 7 bases from J, leaving 15 bases between. The CDR3 DNA reads TGTGCCAGCAGTGAAGCCGCCCGCGGGGGCGGGACCCAGTACTTC. This translates into CASSEAARGGGTQYF. The entire variable domain, with the rest obtained from reference TRBV2 and TRBJ2-5, is as follows: EPEVTQTPSHQVTQMGQEVILRCVPISNHLYFYWYRQILGQKVEFLVSFYNNEISEKSEIFDDQFSVERPDGSNFTLKIRSTKLEDSAMYFCASSEAARGGGTQYFGPGTRLLVL.

This clonotype was counted at least ten times. The CDR3 region has the DNA TGCAGTGCTAGAGAGGCGGAGGACGAGCAGTACTTC. Translation: CSAREAEDEQYF. The chain carries TRBV20-1 and TRBJ2-7, with D maybe TRBD2 (5 bases). CDR1 DFQATT and CDR2 SNEGSKA come from the germline V gene (reference sequence). The CDR3 consists of 12 residues. V was cut by 0 bases and J by 5 bases, with 8 bases left in between.

The table lists this clonotype with many counts. This chain connects TRBV28 to TRBJ2-7; 10 positions agree with TRBD1. With V trimmed by 6 bases and J by 5 bases, 13 bases remained unmatched. The CDR3 is 16 amino acids. CDR1 is MDHEN and CDR2 is SYDVKM in the germline V gene. CDR3 sequence reads: CASRPGGGQGLHEQYF. In nucleotides, the CDR3 is TGTGCCAGCAGACCTGGGGGGGGACAGGGGTTACACGAGCAGTACTTC.

As to this clonotype: A read error is possible here, since a much larger clone lies one base away. This likely comes from a read error, as the CDR3 has no conserved phenylalanine or tryptophan at its end. The rearrangement joins TRBV30 to TRBJ2-7; 9 nucleotides line up with TRBD1. The CDR3 spans 13 residues. The junction had 2 bases not matched to a gene; V was cut back by 3 bases and J by 2 bases. CDR1 and CDR2 from the germline V gene are GTSNPN and SVGIG (reference sequence). The CDR3 DNA sequence: TGTGCCTGGAGCTGGACAGGGGCCTACGAGCAGTACTCC. Its translation: CAWSWTGAYEQYS.

The genes are TRBV5-1 and TRBJ2-6, with D perhaps being TRBD1 or TRBD2 (5 bases each). The CDR3 covers 17 residues. In germline, CDR1 is SGHRS, CDR2 YFSETQ. V lost 4 bases to trimming and J lost 4 bases, with 18 bases between them. The CDR3 spells CASSPPGTLGGANVLTF. The CDR3 region has the DNA TGCGCCAGCAGCCCGCCGGGGACGTTGGGCGGGGCCAACGTCCTGACTTTC.

This clonotype has ten or more counts. The chain couples TRBV6-1 to TRBJ1-5; TRBD1 is a possible D gene (6 bases). Looked up from germline, CDR1 is MNHNS and CDR2 is SASEGT. This CDR3 comprises 14 residues. V gave up 6 bases and J gave up 7 bases, with 16 bases separating them. The CDR3 reads CASSQINRGQPQHF. Written as DNA, the CDR3 is TGTGCCAGCAGCCAGATAAATAGGGGGCAGCCCCAGCATTTT.

This clonotype was observed a handful of times. The gene calls are TRBV29-1 and TRBJ2-2; unclear D gene. Germline loops: CDR1 SQVTM, CDR2 ANQGSEA. The CDR3 consists of 13 residues. Trimming pared 7 bases from V and 0 bases from J, leaving 9 bases between. CDR3 coding DNA: TGCAGCGGCGTTGCGGCGAACACCGGGGAGCTGTTTTTT. It is translated as CSGVAANTGELFF.

This clonotype was seen at least ten times. This chain joins TRBV5-1 and TRBJ2-2; either TRBD1 or TRBD2 may supply D (5 bases each). The germline V and J ends were trimmed by 4 bases and 6 bases, with 19 bases remaining between them. The CDR3 extends over 16 amino acids. Germline V gene lookup returns CDR1 SGHRS and CDR2 YFSETQ. In nucleotides, the CDR3 is TGCGCCAGCAGCCTACGGGACGTTCGGTCGGCCGGGGAGCTGTTTTTT. Translating gives CASSLRDVRSAGELFF.

This clonotype was seen ten or more times. The chain employs TRBV11-1 and TRBJ2-7, with D perhaps given as TRBD1 or TRBD2 (6 bases each). Germline V gene lookup returns CDR1 SGHAT and CDR2 FQDESV (reference sequence). This CDR3 contains 14 residues. Between the trimmed V and J ends, which lost 5 bases and 1 base, there was a span of 12 bases. The CDR3 sequence: CASSPGDFSYEQYF. The CDR3 region has the DNA TGTGCCAGCAGCCCAGGGGACTTTTCCTACGAGCAGTACTTC.

This clonotype was seen at least ten times. V usage is TRBV3-1 and J usage is TRBJ1-2, with a tentative D call TRBD1 (6 bases). V was trimmed by 5 bases and J by 6 bases, leaving 13 bases between them. The V gene's germline CDR1 is LGHDT and CDR2 YNNKEL (reference sequence). The CDR3 is 13 amino acids. The CDR3 region has the DNA TGTGCCAGCAGCGTTCAGGGGTCGGATGGCTACACCTTC. The encoded protein is CASSVQGSDGYTF.

This chain joins TRBV7-9 and TRBJ1-2, with TRBD1 as a possible D gene (6 bases). Germline V gene sequence: CDR1 SEHNR, CDR2 FQNEAQ (reference sequence). The ends were cut back, 5 bases at V and 7 bases at J, with 14 bases in the middle. This CDR3 has 13 residues. This CDR3 is CASSVTGALGYTF. DNA for the CDR3: TGTGCCAGCAGCGTAACGGGGGCGCTTGGCTACACCTTC.

This clonotype was counted at least ten times. The J gene is TRBJ2-3, the V gene TRBV30; possibly TRBD2 for D (6 bases). The germline V gene has CDR1 GTSNPN and CDR2 SVGIG (reference sequence). This CDR3 spans 14 amino acids. Trimming cost V 2 bases and J 3 bases, with 12 bases left between them. CDR3 in DNA: TGTGCCTGGAGTCCCTCCGGGGGAACAGATACGCAGTATTTT. Its translation is CAWSPSGGTDTQYF.

This clonotype was detected ten times or more. The chain couples TRBV11-2 to TRBJ1-3; a weak D match, TRBD1 (5 bases). The CDR3 totals 17 residues. CDR1 and CDR2 (germline): SGHAT, FQNNGV. V lost 2 bases and J lost 0, with 14 bases in between. The CDR3 spells CASSLRRGESSGNTIYF. The DNA of the CDR3 is TGTGCCAGCAGCTTACGGAGGGGTGAGAGCTCTGGAAACACCATATATTTT.

There are many counts of this clonotype. The chain links TRBV11-2 to TRBJ1-1; D not certain. Trimming removed 1 base from V and 7 bases from J, with 10 bases in between. The CDR3 consists of 13 residues. Germline CDR1 and CDR2: SGHAT and FQNNGV. CDR3 sequence: CASSLGLGVEAFF. The CDR3 coding sequence is TGTGCCAGCAGCTTAGGCCTCGGCGTTGAAGCTTTCTTT.

This clonotype was detected ten times or more. The chain is built from TRBV7-2 and TRBJ2-1; 12 bases line up with TRBD2. The CDR3 runs 18 residues. V shed 1 base, J shed 1 base, and the junction held 5 bases outside the gene matches. Germline lookup yields CDR1 SGHTA and CDR2 FQGNSA. The CDR3 nucleotides are TGTGCCAGCAGCTTAGTCCCTAGCGGGGGGGGTTCCTACAATGAGCAGTTCTTC. This gives the protein CASSLVPSGGGSYNEQFF.

The V call is TRBV27, the J call TRBJ2-7; the D gene is possibly TRBD1 (5 bases). V dropped 2 bases and J dropped 6 bases, with 11 bases sitting between them. Germline assignment: CDR1 MNHEY and CDR2 SMNVEV (reference sequence). The CDR3 totals 13 residues. CDR3: CASSLSRAAEQYF. Here the CDR3 DNA reads TGTGCCAGCAGTTTAAGCAGGGCCGCCGAGCAGTACTTC.

This clonotype was observed a handful of times. The chain links TRBV6-1 to TRBJ1-5, with 7 nucleotides matching TRBD1. Trimming took 2 bases from V and 0 from J; bases not matched to a gene: 7. Germline-derived CDR1 and CDR2 are MNHNS and SASEGT. The CDR3 loop spans 17 amino acids. The CDR3 DNA follows: TGTGCCAGCAGTGAATACTGGGACAGAATTAGCAATCAGCCCCAGCATTTT. It specifies CASSEYWDRISNQPQHF.

This clonotype was detected many times. This rearrangement joins TRBV28 to TRBJ1-1; possibly TRBD1 for D (5 bases). Germline CDR1 is MDHEN and CDR2 is SYDVKM. The germline V and J ends were trimmed by 6 bases and 3 bases, with 14 bases remaining between them. This CDR3 is built from 14 residues. The CDR3 sequence is CASRSYRSYTEAFF. Written as DNA, the CDR3 is TGTGCCAGCAGGTCCTACAGGTCTTACACTGAAGCTTTCTTT. Complete variable domain (other parts from reference TRBV28 and TRBJ1-1): DVKVTQSSRYLVKRTGEKVFLECVQDMDHENMFWYRQDPGLGLRLIYFSYDVKMKEKGDIPEGYSVSREKKERFSLILESASTNQTSMYLCASRSYRSYTEAFFGQGTRLTVV.

The chain combines TRBV4-1 with TRBJ1-5; a weak D match, TRBD1 (5 bases). The ends were cut back, 1 base at V and 2 bases at J, with 9 bases in the middle. The length of the CDR3 is 15 residues. Germline V CDR1 and CDR2: MGHRA, YSYEKL. The CDR3 loop is CASSQGREGNQPQHF. In DNA, the CDR3 is TGCGCCAGCAGCCAAGGCAGGGAGGGCAATCAGCCCCAGCATTTT.